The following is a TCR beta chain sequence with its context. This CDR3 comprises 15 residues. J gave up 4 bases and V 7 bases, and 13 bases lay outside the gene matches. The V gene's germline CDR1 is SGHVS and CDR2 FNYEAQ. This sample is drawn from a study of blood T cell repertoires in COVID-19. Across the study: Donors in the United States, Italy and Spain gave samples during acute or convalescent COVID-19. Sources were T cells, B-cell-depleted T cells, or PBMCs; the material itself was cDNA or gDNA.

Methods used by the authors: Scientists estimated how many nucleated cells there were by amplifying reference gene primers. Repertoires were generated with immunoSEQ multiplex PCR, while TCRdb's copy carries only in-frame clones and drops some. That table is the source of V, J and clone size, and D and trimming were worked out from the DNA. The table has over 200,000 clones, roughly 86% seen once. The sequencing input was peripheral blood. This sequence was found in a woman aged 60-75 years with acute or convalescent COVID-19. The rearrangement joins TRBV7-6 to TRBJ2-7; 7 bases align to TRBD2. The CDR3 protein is CASTSGGGGEYEQYF. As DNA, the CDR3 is TGTGCCAGCACCTCCGGCGGCGGGGGTGAGTACGAGCAGTACTTC.